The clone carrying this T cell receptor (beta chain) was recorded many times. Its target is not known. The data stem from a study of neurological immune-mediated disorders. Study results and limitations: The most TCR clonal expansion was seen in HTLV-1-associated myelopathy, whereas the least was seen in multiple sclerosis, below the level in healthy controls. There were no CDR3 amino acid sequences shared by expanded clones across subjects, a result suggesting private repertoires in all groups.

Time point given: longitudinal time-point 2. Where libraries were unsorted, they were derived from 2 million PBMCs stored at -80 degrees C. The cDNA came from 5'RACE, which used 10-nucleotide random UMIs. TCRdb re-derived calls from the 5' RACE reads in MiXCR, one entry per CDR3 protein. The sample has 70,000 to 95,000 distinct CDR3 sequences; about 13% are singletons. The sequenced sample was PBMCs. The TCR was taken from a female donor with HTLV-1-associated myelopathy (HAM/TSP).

Here the CDR3 reads CATLTRGEEAFF. The CDR3 DNA sequence: TGTGCCACCCTCACTAGAGGAGAAGAAGCTTTCTTT. The chain employs TRBV6-5 and TRBJ1-1; no reliable D call. Germline values: CDR1 MNHEY, CDR2 SVGAGI. Trimming removed 10 bases from V and 8 bases from J, with 17 bases in between. The CDR3 loop spans 12 amino acids.